The clone carrying this T cell receptor (beta chain) was counted a few times. Each CDR3 protein is one row after TCRdb ran MiXCR on the 5' RACE reads. This table has some 120,000 distinct CDR3 sequences, approximately 16% appearing once. CDR3 length: 15 residues. CDR1 DFQATT and CDR2 SNEGSKA come from the germline V gene (reference sequence). V lost 0 bases and J lost 5, with 14 bases in between. This sample is part of a study of T-cell memory formation after mild COVID-19. Specimen: PBMCs or a T cell subset sorted from them (not recorded which). This TCR derives from an adult woman who had mild COVID-19 (a few samples of this study predate the infection). Cell type and time point are not known. The J gene is TRBJ2-1, the V gene TRBV20-1; possibly TRBD2 for D (6 bases). CDR3 region: CSARDPGRGNNEQFF. CDR3 coding DNA: TGCAGTGCTAGAGATCCGGGGCGGGGAAACAATGAGCAGTTCTTC.